The TCR beta chain under discussion was sequenced for a study of human T cells and chemical hapten exposure. Germline assignment: CDR1 ENHRY and CDR2 SYGVKD. V lost 4 bases and J lost 4; bases outside the gene matches: 2. This CDR3 is 15 amino acids long. Individual cDNA molecules each carried unique molecular identifiers attached by the library. TCRdb analysed the RACE reads with MiXCR anew, one entry per CDR3 protein. The repertoire holds 250,000 or so distinct CDR3 sequences, with 8.6% as singletons. This clonotype occurred a few times. Time point given: pre-sensitization, week 0. Noted treatment: therapeutic diphenylcyclopropenone sensitization with weekly scalp DPC.

This receptor was taken from a woman between 40 and 55 years old with alopecia areata. Some clones in this sample may be carry-over from other donors' samples. The genes are TRBV10-3 and TRBJ2-1; 12 nucleotides align to TRBD2. The starting material was whole blood, obtained in connection with sensitization to the hapten diphenylcyclopropenone (DPC). This CDR3 reads CAISGGTSGYNEQFF. CDR3 sequence (DNA): TGTGCCATCAGTGGCGGGACTAGCGGGTACAATGAGCAGTTCTTC.